The 22 T cell receptor beta chains in this list originate from one sample, sequenced in a study of technical replicates of blood from several donors. Using immunoSEQ multiplex PCR, the repertoire was profiled, and TCRdb retains in-frame clones only, with some absent. The sample comprises tens of thousands of clones, 89% of which are singletons, and 0.41% rests with the top ten. The sample comprised T cells isolated from PBMCs. The receptors come from a human donor in good health.

V is TRBV5-1 and J is TRBJ2-1; 10 bases agree with TRBD2. The germline V gene encodes CDR1 SGHRS and CDR2 YFSETQ. The CDR3 sequence is 15 residues long. The ends lost 1 base at V and 7 bases at J; junction bases unmatched: 5. CDR3 amino acids: CASSLNLAGVNEQFF. CDR3 bases: TGCGCCAGCAGCTTGAATCTAGCGGGAGTAAATGAGCAGTTCTTC.

The chain recombines TRBV18 with TRBJ1-2; D remains ambiguous. Germline-derived CDR1 and CDR2 are KGHSH and LQKENI. This CDR3 comprises 16 residues. The V and J ends lost 3 bases and 0 bases respectively, with 14 bases between them. The CDR3 bases are TGTGCCAGCTCACCCCTATTTGGGGAGACTAACTATGGCTACACCTTC. Its protein product is CASSPLFGETNYGYTF.

The chain recombines TRBV19 with TRBJ2-7; weak D call: TRBD1 (6 bases). Germline V gene lookup returns CDR1 LNHDA and CDR2 SQIVND (reference sequence). The CDR3 runs 13 residues. V was trimmed by 6 bases and J by 1 base, leaving 10 bases between them. The CDR3 protein is CASSQGISYEQYF. DNA of the CDR3: TGTGCCAGTAGCCAGGGGATATCCTACGAGCAGTACTTC. Filled out from reference TRBV19 and TRBJ2-7, the complete variable domain reads DGGITQSPKYLFRKEGQNVTLSCEQNLNHDAMYWYRQDPGQGLRLIYYSQIVNDFQKGDIAEGYSVSREKKESFPLTVTSAQKNPTAFYLCASSQGISYEQYFGPGTRLTVT.

The chain has TRBV30 and TRBJ1-3; D gene ambiguous. The CDR3 covers 12 residues. Trimming cost V 2 bases and J 2 bases, with 4 bases left between them. The germline CDR1 and CDR2 sequences are GTSNPN and SVGIG (reference sequence). The CDR3 DNA reads as TGTGCCTGGAGTACAACTGGAAACACCATATATTTT. Its translation: CAWSTTGNTIYF.

The V and J genes are TRBV9 and TRBJ2-1; D possibly corresponds to TRBD1 (9 bases). Trimming cost V 0 bases and J 8 bases, with 24 bases left between them. From germline, CDR1 is SGDLS and CDR2 YYNGEE. This CDR3 is built from 18 residues. CDR3 DNA: TGTGCCAGCAGCGTAGGGACAGGGGAGCGGGAGAGGGCAGATGAGCAGTTCTTC. It encodes CASSVGTGERERADEQFF.

V usage is TRBV28 and J usage is TRBJ1-5; D is perhaps TRBD1 (5 bases). V lost 2 bases and J lost 3, with 8 bases in between. Germline CDR1 MDHEN, CDR2 SYDVKM. The CDR3 is 14 residues long. This CDR3 is CASSLETVNQPQHF. In DNA, the CDR3 is TGTGCCAGCAGTTTAGAGACAGTCAATCAGCCCCAGCATTTT.

CDR3 in DNA: TGTGCCAGCAGCTCCCACCCCACTAGCGGGAAATACGAGCAGTACTTC. It specifies CASSSHPTSGKYEQYF. The chain recombines TRBV7-6 with TRBJ2-7; 10 positions match TRBD2. This CDR3 contains 16 residues. Germline-derived CDR1 and CDR2 are SGHVS and FNYEAQ. V lost 4 bases to trimming and J lost 4 bases; unmatched junction nucleotides: 10.

The count of this clone is one. The chain has TRBV6-1 and TRBJ2-3; possibly TRBD1 for D (6 bases). V gave up 7 bases and J gave up 3 bases, with 14 bases separating them. The CDR3 is 14 amino acids. In germline, CDR1 is MNHNS, CDR2 SASEGT. Here the CDR3 DNA reads TGTGCCAGCAATGGCAGGGGTGTGACAGATACGCAGTATTTT. It yields the protein CASNGRGVTDTQYF.

The chain links TRBV30 to TRBJ2-1; 8 bases line up with TRBD2. The length of the CDR3 is 15 residues. J gave up 8 bases and V 4 bases, and 13 bases lay outside the gene matches. Germline V gene sequence: CDR1 GTSNPN, CDR2 SVGIG (reference sequence). DNA for the CDR3: TGTGCCTGGAACCTCAGGAGTAGCGGGACCTATGAGCAGTTCTTC. Its protein is CAWNLRSSGTYEQFF. The whole variable domain, filled in from reference TRBV30 and TRBJ2-1, reads SQTIHQWPATLVQPVGSPLSLECTVEGTSNPNLYWYRQAAGRGLQLLFYSVGIGQISSEVPQNLSASRPQDRQFILSSKKLLLSDSGFYLCAWNLRSSGTYEQFFGPGTRLTVL.

J is TRBJ1-5 and V is TRBV28; 7 bases are shared with TRBD1. This CDR3 region has 13 residues. The ends lost 5 bases at V and 5 bases at J; junction bases unmatched: 3. Germline CDR1 and CDR2: MDHEN and SYDVKM. This chain's CDR3 is CASSRQGYQPQHF. CDR3 nucleotide sequence: TGTGCCAGCAGTCGACAGGGTTATCAGCCCCAGCATTTT.

The gene calls are TRBV18 and TRBJ1-2; 7 positions match TRBD1. The length of the CDR3 is 14 residues. The germline V gene encodes CDR1 KGHSH and CDR2 LQKENI. Trimming at V came to 1 base and at J to 3 bases, leaving 2 bases not matched to a gene. The CDR3 protein is CASSPRGGDYGYTF. The CDR3, as DNA: TGTGCCAGCTCACCACGAGGGGGCGACTATGGCTACACCTTC.

The V and J genes are TRBV7-9 and TRBJ2-1, with 10 bases aligning to TRBD2. Trimming at V came to 11 bases and at J to 8 bases, leaving 9 bases not matched to a gene. The CDR3 length is 13 residues. Germline-derived CDR1 and CDR2 are SEHNR and FQNEAQ (reference sequence). The chain's CDR3 is CACKREGMDEQFF. CDR3 nucleotide sequence: TGTGCCTGCAAGCGGGAGGGGATGGATGAGCAGTTCTTC.

V is TRBV5-8 and J is TRBJ1-2; a possible D gene is TRBD1 (5 bases). The germline gives CDR1 SGHTS, CDR2 YDEGEE. CDR3 length equals 13 residues. Trimming removed 3 bases from V and 2 bases from J, with 8 bases in between. Written as DNA, the CDR3 is TGTGCCAGCAGCTGGAGACAGAACTATGGCTACACCTTC. It yields the protein CASSWRQNYGYTF.

The CDR3 region has the DNA TGCAGCGTTGGAGGGACTAGCGCCAGAGAGCAGTTCTTC. Residues: CSVGGTSAREQFF. V usage is TRBV29-1 and J usage is TRBJ2-1; the match to TRBD2 covers 10 bases. CDR1 and CDR2 from the germline V gene are SQVTM and ANQGSEA. With 4 bases clipped from V and 10 bases from J, the junction kept 7 bases outside the gene matches. The CDR3 is 13 amino acids.

The rearrangement links TRBV5-6 to TRBJ1-1; no clear D gene. V lost 0 bases, J lost 1 base, and 7 bases lay in between. The CDR3 length is 14 residues. From germline, CDR1 is SGHDT and CDR2 YYEEEE. The CDR3 is CASSLADWNTEAFF. For the CDR3, the DNA is TGTGCCAGCAGCTTGGCAGATTGGAACACTGAAGCTTTCTTT.

This chain links TRBV13 with TRBJ2-1; 8 bases fit TRBD2. This CDR3 has 16 amino acids. In germline, CDR1 is PRHDT, CDR2 FYEKMQ (reference sequence). V lost 5 bases to trimming and J lost 2 bases; unmatched junction nucleotides: 8. In DNA form, the CDR3 reads TGTGCCAGCAGCGAGGGAGCGGGAGTCGCCTACAATGAGCAGTTCTTC. Protein: CASSEGAGVAYNEQFF.

This sequence joins TRBV4-3 and TRBJ1-1, with D unresolved. V was pared by 3 bases and J by 0 bases, with 8 bases between. CDR1 is LGHNA, CDR2 YSLEER, per germline. The CDR3 is 14 amino acids. The CDR3 protein is CASSHLGVNTEAFF. The CDR3 DNA follows: TGCGCCAGCAGCCACTTAGGAGTGAACACTGAAGCTTTCTTT.

The chain employs TRBV7-2 and TRBJ2-7; weak D call: TRBD1 (6 bases). V gave up 5 bases and J gave up 4 bases, with 18 bases separating them. The CDR3 runs to 15 residues. CDR1 and CDR2 from the germline V gene are SGHTA and FQGNSA. The CDR3 coding sequence is TGTGCCAGCAGCACGGGACACACTCAGGGGTACGAGCAGTACTTC. Residues: CASSTGHTQGYEQYF.

A single count supports this clone. The chain uses TRBV9 and TRBJ2-2; 16 bases agree with TRBD2. The germline gives CDR1 SGDLS, CDR2 YYNGEE. CDR3 size: 18 residues. The V segment lost 3 bases and the J segment 6 bases; nucleotides outside the gene matches: 8. The CDR3 reads CASSGTGTSGRAPGELFF. The CDR3 coding sequence is TGTGCCAGCAGCGGGACCGGGACTAGCGGGAGGGCACCCGGGGAGCTGTTTTTT.

V is TRBV7-9 and J is TRBJ2-1, with 9 bases aligning to TRBD2. Germline CDR1 SEHNR, CDR2 FQNEAQ (reference sequence). The CDR3 is made up of 17 amino acids. The trim removed 4 bases at V and 6 bases at J, leaving 13 bases unmatched. CDR3 amino acids: CASSSYSGSLVGNEQFF. The DNA of the CDR3 is TGTGCCAGCAGCTCTTATAGCGGGAGTCTTGTGGGCAATGAGCAGTTCTTC.

The V gene is TRBV7-2, the J gene TRBJ2-7, with 9 positions matching TRBD2. Germline V CDR1 and CDR2: SGHTA, FQGNSA. The CDR3 is made up of 14 amino acids. Trimming at V came to 5 bases and at J to 4 bases, leaving 6 bases not matched to a gene. The DNA for the CDR3 is TGTGCCAGCAGCGATCTTAGCGGGGGATACGAGCAGTACTTC. Its translation: CASSDLSGGYEQYF.

This chain joins TRBV27 and TRBJ2-7, with 11 positions matching TRBD1. Germline CDR1 reads MNHEY; CDR2 reads SMNVEV (reference sequence). This CDR3 comprises 17 residues. The trim removed 5 bases at V and 0 bases at J, leaving 9 bases unmatched. The CDR3 sequence is CASSLGQGAVSSYEQYF. The CDR3 region has the DNA TGTGCCAGCAGTCTCGGACAGGGGGCGGTAAGCTCCTACGAGCAGTACTTC.